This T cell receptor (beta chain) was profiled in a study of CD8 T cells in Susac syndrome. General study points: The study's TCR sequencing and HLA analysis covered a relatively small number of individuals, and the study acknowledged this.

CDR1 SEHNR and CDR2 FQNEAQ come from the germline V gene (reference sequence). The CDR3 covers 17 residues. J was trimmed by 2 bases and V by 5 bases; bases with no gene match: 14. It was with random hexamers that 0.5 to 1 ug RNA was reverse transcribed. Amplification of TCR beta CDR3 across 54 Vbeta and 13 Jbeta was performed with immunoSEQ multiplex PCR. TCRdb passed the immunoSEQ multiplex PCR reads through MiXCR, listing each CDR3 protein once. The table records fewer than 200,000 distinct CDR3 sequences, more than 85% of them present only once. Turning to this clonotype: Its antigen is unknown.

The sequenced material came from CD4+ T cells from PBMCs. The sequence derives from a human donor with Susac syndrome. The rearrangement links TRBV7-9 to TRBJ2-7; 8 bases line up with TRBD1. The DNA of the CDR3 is TGTGCCAGCAGCGTACCGACCCGACAGGGGCGAACCTACGAGCAGTACTTC. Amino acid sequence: CASSVPTRQGRTYEQYF.